This T cell receptor (beta chain) was recorded in a study of low-dose radiotherapy and immunotherapy resistance in tumors. Whole-study context: On a schedule of every two weeks, intravenous cyclophosphamide at a dose of 200 mg/m2 was delivered one day before each radiation and immunotherapy administration. For four cycles from cycle 1 day 1, patients took 300 mg oral aspirin daily.

This CDR3 is 15 amino acids long. Unmatched junction bases numbered 9, after V lost 4 bases and J lost 6 bases. Germline assignment: CDR1 LNHDA and CDR2 SQIVND (reference sequence). Time point denoted: before trial treatment. Eligibility criteria specified advanced solid malignancies devoid of tumor-infiltrating lymphocytes. The table lists this clonotype with many counts. PCR amplification of the TCRs was performed with Phusion for 15 to 25 PCR cycles, and it relied on a constant-region primer together with a V-primer adapter. TCRdb recomputed calls from the reads with MiXCR, one row per CDR3 protein. The table lists some 45,000 distinct CDR3 sequences, roughly 10% of them singletons.

Sequenced material: PBMCs, taken before treatment. The sequence came from a female donor with ovarian cancer. This rearrangement joins TRBV19 to TRBJ1-2; 9 bases line up with TRBD1. CDR3 region: CASSSGGQGGHGYTF. Here the CDR3 DNA reads TGTGCCAGTAGTAGCGGGGGACAGGGCGGACATGGCTACACCTTC.